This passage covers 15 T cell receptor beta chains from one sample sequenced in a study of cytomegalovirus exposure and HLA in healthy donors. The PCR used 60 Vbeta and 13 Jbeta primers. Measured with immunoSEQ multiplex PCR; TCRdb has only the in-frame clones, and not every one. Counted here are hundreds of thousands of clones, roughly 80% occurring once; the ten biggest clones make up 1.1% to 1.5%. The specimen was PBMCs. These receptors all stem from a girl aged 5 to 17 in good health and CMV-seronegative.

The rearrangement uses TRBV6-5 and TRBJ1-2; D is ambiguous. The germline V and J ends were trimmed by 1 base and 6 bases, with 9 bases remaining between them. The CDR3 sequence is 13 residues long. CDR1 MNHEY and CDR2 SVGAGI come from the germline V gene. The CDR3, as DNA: TGTGCCAGCAGTTACTGGCCGAACAATGGCTACACCTTC. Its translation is CASSYWPNNGYTF.

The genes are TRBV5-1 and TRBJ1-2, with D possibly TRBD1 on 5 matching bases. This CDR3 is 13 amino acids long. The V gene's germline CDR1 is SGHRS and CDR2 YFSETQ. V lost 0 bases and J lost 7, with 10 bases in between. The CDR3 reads CASSLDVGGGYTF. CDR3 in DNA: TGCGCCAGCAGCTTGGACGTGGGGGGTGGCTACACCTTC.

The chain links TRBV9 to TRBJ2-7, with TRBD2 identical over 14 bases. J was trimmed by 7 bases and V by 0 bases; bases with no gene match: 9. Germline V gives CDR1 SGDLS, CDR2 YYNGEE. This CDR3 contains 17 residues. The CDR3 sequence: CASSVVPLTSGREEQYF. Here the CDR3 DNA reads TGTGCCAGCAGCGTAGTACCTCTGACTAGCGGGAGGGAAGAGCAGTACTTC.

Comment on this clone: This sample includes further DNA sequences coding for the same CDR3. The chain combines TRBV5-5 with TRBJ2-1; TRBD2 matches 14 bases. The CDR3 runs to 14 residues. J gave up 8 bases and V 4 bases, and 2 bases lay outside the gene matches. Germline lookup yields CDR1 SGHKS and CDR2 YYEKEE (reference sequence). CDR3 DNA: TGTGCCAGCAGCCTGGGACTAGCGGGAGATGAGCAGTTCTTC. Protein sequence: CASSLGLAGDEQFF.

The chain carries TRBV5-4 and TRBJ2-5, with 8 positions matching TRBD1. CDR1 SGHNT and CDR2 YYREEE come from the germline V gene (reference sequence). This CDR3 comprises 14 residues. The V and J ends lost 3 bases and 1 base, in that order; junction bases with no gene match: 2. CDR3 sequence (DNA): TGTGCCAGCAGCTCGACAGGGGCCCAAGAGACCCAGTACTTC. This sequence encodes CASSSTGAQETQYF.

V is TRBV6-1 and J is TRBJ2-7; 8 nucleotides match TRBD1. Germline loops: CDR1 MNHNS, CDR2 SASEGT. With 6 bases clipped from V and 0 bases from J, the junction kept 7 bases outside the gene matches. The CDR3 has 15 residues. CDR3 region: CASRGGRGRSYEQYF. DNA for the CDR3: TGTGCCAGCAGGGGAGGCAGGGGGCGCTCCTACGAGCAGTACTTC.

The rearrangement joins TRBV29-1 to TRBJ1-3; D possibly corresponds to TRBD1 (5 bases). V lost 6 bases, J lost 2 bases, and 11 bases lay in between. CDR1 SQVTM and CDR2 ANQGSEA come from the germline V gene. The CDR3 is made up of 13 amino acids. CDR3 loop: CSVLQGAGNTIYF. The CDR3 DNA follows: TGCAGCGTCCTCCAGGGTGCTGGAAACACCATATATTTT.

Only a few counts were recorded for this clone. CDR3 coding DNA: TGTGCCAGCGGCAGGGAGGGCAACACTGAAGCTTTCTTT. Its protein is CASGREGNTEAFF. The rearrangement joins TRBV7-9 to TRBJ1-1, with a weak D call TRBD1 (5 bases). This CDR3 is built from 13 residues. Trimming left V 8 bases short and J 2 bases short, with 12 bases between. Germline CDR1 SEHNR, CDR2 FQNEAQ (reference sequence).

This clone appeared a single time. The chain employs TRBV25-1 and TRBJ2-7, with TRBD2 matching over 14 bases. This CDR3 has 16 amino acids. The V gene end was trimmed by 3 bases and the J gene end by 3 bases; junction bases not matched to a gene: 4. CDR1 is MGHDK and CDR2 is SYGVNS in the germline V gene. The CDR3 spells CASSDPGLAGDYEQYF. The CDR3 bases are TGTGCCAGCAGTGACCCGGGACTAGCGGGAGACTACGAGCAGTACTTC.

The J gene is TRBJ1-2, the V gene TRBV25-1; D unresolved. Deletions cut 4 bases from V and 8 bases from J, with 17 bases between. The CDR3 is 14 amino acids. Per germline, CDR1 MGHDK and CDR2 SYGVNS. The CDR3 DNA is TGTGCCAGCAGTGCCCGAAGAGAGGTTGGGGGCTACACCTTC. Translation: CASSARREVGGYTF.

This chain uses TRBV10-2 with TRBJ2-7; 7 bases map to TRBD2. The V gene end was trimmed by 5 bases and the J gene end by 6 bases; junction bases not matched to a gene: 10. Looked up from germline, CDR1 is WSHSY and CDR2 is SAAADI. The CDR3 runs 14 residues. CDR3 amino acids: CASSRGEGLFEQYF. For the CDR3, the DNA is TGCGCCAGCAGTCGGGGGGAGGGCCTTTTCGAGCAGTACTTC.

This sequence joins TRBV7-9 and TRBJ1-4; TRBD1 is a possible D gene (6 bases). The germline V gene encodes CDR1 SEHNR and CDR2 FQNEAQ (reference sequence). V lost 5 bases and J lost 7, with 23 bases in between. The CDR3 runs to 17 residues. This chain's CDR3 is CASSPSAVGALGEKLFF. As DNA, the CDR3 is TGTGCCAGCAGCCCGTCCGCTGTGGGGGCGCTCGGTGAAAAACTGTTTTTT.

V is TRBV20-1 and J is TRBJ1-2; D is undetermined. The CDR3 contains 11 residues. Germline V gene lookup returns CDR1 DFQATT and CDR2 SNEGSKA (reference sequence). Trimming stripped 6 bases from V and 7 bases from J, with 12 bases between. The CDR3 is CSAPPGVGYTF. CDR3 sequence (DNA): TGCAGTGCCCCCCCCGGGGTTGGCTACACCTTC.

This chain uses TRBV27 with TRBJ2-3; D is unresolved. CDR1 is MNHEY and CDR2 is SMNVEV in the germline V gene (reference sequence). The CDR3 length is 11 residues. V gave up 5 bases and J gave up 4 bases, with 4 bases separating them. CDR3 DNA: TGTGCCAGCAGTCATGCAGATACGCAGTATTTT. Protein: CASSHADTQYF.

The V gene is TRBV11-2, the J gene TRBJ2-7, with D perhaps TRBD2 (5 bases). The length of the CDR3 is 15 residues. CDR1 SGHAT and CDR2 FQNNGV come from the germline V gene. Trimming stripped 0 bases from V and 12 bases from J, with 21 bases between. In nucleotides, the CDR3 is TGTGCCAGCAGCTTAGATCCGGGGTTTCGGGCTCTGCCGTACTTC. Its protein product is CASSLDPGFRALPYF.